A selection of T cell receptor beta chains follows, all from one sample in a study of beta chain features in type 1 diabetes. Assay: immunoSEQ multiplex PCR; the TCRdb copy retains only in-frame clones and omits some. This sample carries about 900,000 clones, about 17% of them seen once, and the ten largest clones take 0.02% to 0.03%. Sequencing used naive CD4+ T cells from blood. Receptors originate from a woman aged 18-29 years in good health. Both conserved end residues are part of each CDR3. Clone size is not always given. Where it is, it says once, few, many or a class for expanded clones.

CASSSGQGRTEAFF | TRBV18 | NA | TRBJ1-1
CAITAGQLTSTDTQYF | TRBV10-3 | NA | TRBJ2-3
CASSDLAAYNEQFF | TRBV2 | few | TRBJ2-1
CAENSGSWADTQYF | TRBV7-9 | NA | TRBJ2-3
CASSRDRFGYGYTF | TRBV6-5 | NA | TRBJ1-2
CASSNQPGQGSTYF | TRBV7-2 | few | TRBJ2-7
CASSYEAGSYNEQFF | TRBV6-5 | few | TRBJ2-1
CATSDRNQPQHF | TRBV15 | NA | TRBJ1-5
CASSTGSYDTQYF | TRBV7-9 | NA | TRBJ2-3
CASSQDGMGDTQYF | TRBV4-3 | few | TRBJ2-3
CATSREIARPPLYGYTF | TRBV15 | NA | TRBJ1-2
CASSGQGTWDEQFF | TRBV5-1 | few | TRBJ2-1
CASSEGTEYIQYF | TRBV5-1 | few | TRBJ2-4
CSESRPDTQYF | TRBV20-1 | few | TRBJ2-3
CASSPRAGGYPRNEQFF | TRBV18 | NA | TRBJ2-1
CASSFGGRNPQHF | TRBV7-9 | few | TRBJ1-5
CASSKGGLETQYF | TRBV5-1 | few | TRBJ2-5
CASSSGTSRTDTQYF | TRBV5-1 | NA | TRBJ2-3
CASSLAGEPMETGELFF | TRBV4-1 | few | TRBJ2-2
CASRILAASSYNEQFF | TRBV2 | NA | TRBJ2-1
CASSLESYGYTF | TRBV28 | NA | TRBJ1-2
CASSQESGWAAGREKLFF | TRBV4-2 | few | TRBJ1-4
CASRREYRGVNTEAFF | TRBV28 | NA | TRBJ1-1
CASRLAGGHDEQFF | TRBV28 | NA | TRBJ2-1
CASSGKFRLAGTDTQYF | TRBV7-3 | few | TRBJ2-3
CASSQDVQGFHTEAFF | TRBV4-2 | once | TRBJ1-1
CASSVEKLTDTQYF | TRBV2 | few | TRBJ2-3
CASSEQLNTEAFF | TRBV10-2 | NA | TRBJ1-1